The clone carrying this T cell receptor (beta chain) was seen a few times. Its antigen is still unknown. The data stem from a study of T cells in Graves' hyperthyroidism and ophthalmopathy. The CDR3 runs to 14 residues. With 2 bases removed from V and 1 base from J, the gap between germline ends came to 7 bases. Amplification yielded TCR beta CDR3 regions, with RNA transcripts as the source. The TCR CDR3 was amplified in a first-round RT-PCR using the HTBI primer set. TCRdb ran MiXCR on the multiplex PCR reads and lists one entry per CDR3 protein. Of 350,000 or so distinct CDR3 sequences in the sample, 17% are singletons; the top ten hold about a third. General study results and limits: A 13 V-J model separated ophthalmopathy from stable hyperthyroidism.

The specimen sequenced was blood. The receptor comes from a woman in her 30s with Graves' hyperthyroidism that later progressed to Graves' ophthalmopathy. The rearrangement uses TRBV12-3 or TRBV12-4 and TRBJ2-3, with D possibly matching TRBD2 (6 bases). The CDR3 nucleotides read TGTGCCAGCAGTTTATGGGGGGGCACAGATACGCAGTATTTT. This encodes CASSLWGGTDTQYF.